The 3 T cell receptor beta chains in this list originate from one sample, sequenced in a study of blood T cell repertoires in COVID-19. Data came from immunoSEQ multiplex PCR; TCRdb stores just in-frame clones and leaves some out. This sample has about 210,000 clones; about 83% occur once, and the top ten carry approximately 8%. The sample consisted of peripheral blood. These receptors all stem from a woman aged 45 to 65 with active or convalescent COVID-19.

The chain recombines TRBV3-1 (or the pseudogene TRBV3-2) with TRBJ2-7, with a tentative D call TRBD2 (5 bases). Germline V gene sequence: CDR1 LGHDT, CDR2 YNNKEL (reference sequence). The CDR3 runs 15 residues. Trimming cost V 1 base and J 7 bases, with 17 bases left between them. The CDR3 spells CASSQALAGAGEQYF. CDR3 coding DNA: TGTGCCAGCAGCCAAGCCCTAGCTGGTGCGGGTGAGCAGTACTTC.

V and J are TRBV19 and TRBJ1-2; D unclear. The V gene's germline CDR1 is LNHDA and CDR2 SQIVND (reference sequence). The length of the CDR3 is 13 residues. The ends were cut back, 2 bases at V and 8 bases at J, with 12 bases in the middle. The chain's CDR3 is CASSITLFGGYTF. The CDR3 coding sequence is TGTGCCAGTAGTATAACCCTTTTCGGGGGCTACACCTTC.

The V and J genes are TRBV24-1 and TRBJ1-4; possible D gene TRBD1, 5 bases. The CDR3 sequence is 15 residues long. V was cut by 3 bases and J by 8 bases, with 15 bases left in between. CDR1 KGHDR and CDR2 SFDVKD come from the germline V gene. Here the CDR3 reads CATSDGALGGEKLFF. As DNA, the CDR3 is TGTGCCACCAGTGATGGGGCCCTCGGGGGGGAAAAACTGTTTTTT.